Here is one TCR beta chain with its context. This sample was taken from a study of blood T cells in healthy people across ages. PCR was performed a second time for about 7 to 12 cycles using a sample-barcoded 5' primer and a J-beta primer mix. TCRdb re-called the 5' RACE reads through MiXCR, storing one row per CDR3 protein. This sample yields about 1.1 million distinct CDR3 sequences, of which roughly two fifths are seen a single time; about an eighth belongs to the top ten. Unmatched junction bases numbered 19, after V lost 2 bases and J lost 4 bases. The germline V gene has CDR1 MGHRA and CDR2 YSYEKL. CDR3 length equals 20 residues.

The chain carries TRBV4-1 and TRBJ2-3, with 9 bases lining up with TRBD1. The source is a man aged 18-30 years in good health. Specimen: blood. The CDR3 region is CASSQLNLRRGQGMADTQYF. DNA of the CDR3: TGCGCCAGCAGCCAACTTAACCTCCGTCGAGGACAGGGGATGGCAGATACGCAGTATTTT.